This T cell receptor beta chain was sequenced in a study of T cell changes during pregnancy in multiple sclerosis. CDR1 is SGHRS, CDR2 YFSETQ, per germline. V was clipped by 0 bases and J by 0 bases, with 7 bases between them. The CDR3 spans 15 residues. The method was immunoSEQ multiplex PCR; TCRdb's version includes in-frame clones alone and lacks a portion of them. The sample consists of under 130,000 clones, approximately 90% of them appearing once. The TCR was taken from a female donor with multiple sclerosis, enrolled in a pregnancy study. Here the sequenced sample was peripheral blood, taken after pregnancy. The chain is built from TRBV5-1 and TRBJ2-1; D remains unclear. The CDR3 DNA reads TGCGCCAGCAGCTTGGGCAGTAACTCCTACAATGAGCAGTTCTTC. Amino acids: CASSLGSNSYNEQFF.